This is a list of T cell receptor beta chains from one sample in a study of T cell repertoires in cytomegalovirus infection. Each CDR3 protein gets one entry after TCRdb re-called the reads with MiXCR. The sample carries approximately 110,000 distinct CDR3 sequences, roughly two fifths recorded once. These TCRs are of unknown antigen specificity. Source: CD8+ T cells from cultured PBMCs, taken from culture after CMV antigen stimulation. These TCRs come from a human donor in good health (CMV status not recorded). Some clones in this sample may be carry-over from other donors' samples. Each CDR3 is given with its conserved first and last residue. A D gene is named only where the DNA matches it firmly. Size is omitted from some rows. Given values are once, few, many or a class for expanded clones.

V gene,J gene,clone size,D gene,CDR3 DNA,CDR3 protein
TRBV6-5,TRBJ2-3,many,-,TGTGCCAGCAGCTACGGGAGTTGGGCAGATACGCAGTATTTT,CASSYGSWADTQYF
TRBV6-5,TRBJ1-1,-,-,TGTGCCAGCAGTTGGGGGATGAACACTGAAGCTTTCTTT,CASSWGMNTEAFF
TRBV29-1,TRBJ2-7,few,-,TGCAGCGTGTTGACAGACCTTGAATACGAGCAGTACTTC,CSVLTDLEYEQYF
TRBV19,TRBJ2-3,-,TRBD2,TGTGCCAGTAGTATGCTAGCGGGGGGCACAGATACGCAGTATTTT,CASSMLAGGTDTQYF
TRBV27,TRBJ2-1,few,-,TGTGCCAGCAGTGCCCAGGGCTATGAGCAGTTCTTC,CASSAQGYEQFF
TRBV15,TRBJ2-3,-,-,TGTGCCACCAGCAGAGATCGTGTGGGGGGGCGCACAGATACGCAGTATTTT,CATSRDRVGGRTDTQYF
TRBV7-9,TRBJ1-1,few,-,TGTGCCAGCAGCTCGAGGGGTGACACTGAAGCTTTCTTT,CASSSRGDTEAFF
TRBV6-1,TRBJ2-5,-,TRBD2,TGTGCCAGCAACTTAGGCCCGACTAGCGAGGAGACCCAGTACTTC,CASNLGPTSEETQYF
TRBV30,TRBJ2-3,few,-,TGTGCCTGGAGTGTTCATAGGGGGGGGGCCCGAAGCACAGATACGCAGTATTTT,CAWSVHRGGARSTDTQYF
TRBV9,TRBJ2-3,many,-,TGTGCCAGCAGCGGGGACACAGATACGCAGTATTTT,CASSGDTDTQYF
TRBV2,TRBJ2-5,-,-,TGTGCCAGCAGTGCCCCAGGGAGGGAGACCCAGTACTTC,CASSAPGRETQYF
TRBV6-5,TRBJ2-3,-,-,TGTGCCAGCAGTTACTACCCCTTGGACACCGCCGGGCAGTATTTT,CASSYYPLDTAGQYF
TRBV6-6,TRBJ1-1,many,-,TGTGCCAGCAGTTATCCCCAGACGGAGAACACTGAAGCTTTCTTT,CASSYPQTENTEAFF
TRBV27,TRBJ2-2,-,TRBD1,TGTGCCAGCACCTATGGGACAGCCAACACCGGGGAGCTGTTTTTT,CASTYGTANTGELFF
TRBV3-1,TRBJ2-4,-,-,TGTGCCAGCAGCCAGGGGGTTCTAGCCAAAAACATTCAGTACTTC,CASSQGVLAKNIQYF
TRBV4-1,TRBJ2-7,few,-,TGCGCCAGCAGCCAAGATCTGAGCTCCTACGAGCAGTACTTC,CASSQDLSSYEQYF
TRBV28,TRBJ2-1,-,TRBD2,TGTGCCAGCAGTTTTTTACTAGCGGGGGTGTACAATGAGCAGTTCTTC,CASSFLLAGVYNEQFF
TRBV7-3,TRBJ1-1,-,-,TGTGCCAGCAGCATTTCAGGGGCGAACACTGAAGCTTTCTTT,CASSISGANTEAFF
TRBV7-2,TRBJ2-7,few,TRBD1,TGTGCCAGCAGCCCGCGACAGGGTCCCCTTTCCGAGCAGTACTTC,CASSPRQGPLSEQYF
TRBV28,TRBJ1-5,-,-,TGTGCCAGCACCCCCGTCGCCCGAGGTCGCAATCAGCCCCAGCATTTT,CASTPVARGRNQPQHF
TRBV12-3/TRBV12-4,TRBJ1-1,few,-,TGTGCCAGCAGTTGGGGGAAGGTGCGCGCTGAAGCTTTCTTT,CASSWGKVRAEAFF
TRBV2,TRBJ2-5,few,TRBD2,TGTGCCAGCACCTGGACTAGCGGGGGAGGTGAGACCCAGTACTTC,CASTWTSGGGETQYF
TRBV7-6,TRBJ2-1,few,-,TGTGCCAGCAGCGAAAGGGGGGGGACCAACTACAATGAGCAGTTCTTC,CASSERGGTNYNEQFF
TRBV7-8,TRBJ2-3,-,-,TGTGCCAGCAGCTTACTAGCTTTAACAGATACGCAGTATTTT,CASSLLALTDTQYF
TRBV7-6,TRBJ1-2,few,-,TGTGCCAGCAGCTTAGACAGGGCCCGCTACACCTTC,CASSLDRARYTF
TRBV19,TRBJ2-7,few,-,TGTGCCAGTAGTTTAGGACCGGGCGAGCAGTACTTC,CASSLGPGEQYF
TRBV19,TRBJ2-5,-,-,TGTGCCAGTAGTATAGATCTAACGGACGGAGAGACCCAGTACTTC,CASSIDLTDGETQYF
TRBV5-1,TRBJ2-3,few,TRBD2,TGCGCCAGCAGCTTGGTATCTAGCGGGGGTACAGATACGCAGTATTTT,CASSLVSSGGTDTQYF
TRBV12-3/TRBV12-4,TRBJ2-3,few,-,TGTGCCAGCAGTTTTGGGGAGATGGTCACAGATACGCAGTATTTT,CASSFGEMVTDTQYF
TRBV7-7,TRBJ2-5,few,TRBD1,TGTGCCAGCAGCTCATTCCGGGACAGCGACCGTGGGACCCAGTACTTC,CASSSFRDSDRGTQYF
TRBV7-9,TRBJ2-5,few,TRBD1,TGTGCCAGCAGCACCCCCTTGACAGGGGACGTTCAAGAGACCCAGTACTTC,CASSTPLTGDVQETQYF
TRBV27,TRBJ1-1,-,-,TGTGCCAGCAGTTTACTACAGAGCATGAACACTGAAGCTTTCTTT,CASSLLQSMNTEAFF
TRBV12-5,TRBJ1-1,few,-,TGTGCTAGTGGTTTCTACGGGGGGCTGGCAGCTTTCTTT,CASGFYGGLAAFF
TRBV27,TRBJ1-2,-,-,TGTGCCAGCAGGGCTAACGACGGGGCGCGAGGCTACACCTTC,CASRANDGARGYTF
TRBV27,TRBJ1-2,-,-,TGTGCCAGCAGTTCAGGGACGGACTATGGCTACACCTTC,CASSSGTDYGYTF
TRBV7-9,TRBJ2-7,-,TRBD1,TGTGCCAGCACCTCGGACAGGGGGAGGTTTGACTACGAGCAGTACTTC,CASTSDRGRFDYEQYF
TRBV27,TRBJ2-7,few,-,TGTGCCAGCAGTACAACCGGGGACGAGCAGTACTTC,CASSTTGDEQYF
TRBV4-1,TRBJ1-1,few,-,TGCGCCAGCAGCCTAGGACGGGAAGCTTTCTTT,CASSLGREAFF
TRBV4-2,TRBJ2-7,few,TRBD2,TGTGCCAGCAGCCCAACTAGCGGGAGTAGCTACGAGCAGTACTTC,CASSPTSGSSYEQYF
TRBV2,TRBJ1-4,-,-,TGTGCCAGCATGGGGACTTACGAAAAACTGTTTTTT,CASMGTYEKLFF